This T cell receptor (beta chain) appears in the sequencing data of a study of PD-L1 blockade in urothelial cancer. As for the study in general: It was at 3 weeks (second dose) and 6 weeks after treatment start that blood was analyzed. Specimens of blood held a median count of roughly 150,000 T cells.

V lost 4 bases, J lost 6 bases, and 15 bases lay in between. Germline CDR1 is MNHEY and CDR2 is SVGAGI. This CDR3 contains 14 residues. The study enrolled patients with locally advanced or metastatic urothelial carcinoma. This clone has just a few counts. Spiked synthetic TCR analogs estimated absolute template abundance per PCR. TCRdb's copy holds only in-frame clones and misses some; the assay was immunoSEQ multiplex PCR. The table has tens of thousands of clones, roughly 86% seen once. The sequences come from PBMCs, collected around atezolizumab (anti-PD-L1) treatment. The source of this sequence is a man in his 70s with urothelial cancer. The V and J genes are TRBV6-5 and TRBJ1-2; tentatively, D is TRBD1 (6 bases). The CDR3 loop reads CASSSNRVVNGYTF. The CDR3 coding sequence is TGTGCCAGCAGTTCTAACAGGGTCGTGAATGGCTACACCTTC.